Each of the 8 T cell receptor beta chains below was sequenced from the same sample in a study of blood T cell repertoires in COVID-19. The table came from immunoSEQ multiplex PCR; TCRdb's copy has only in-frame clones and leaves some out. The top ten hold about 4.2% of the sample, which has 110,000 to 150,000 clones, roughly 80% seen once. The sample consisted of peripheral blood. The receptors originated from a woman of 80 years or more with acute or convalescent COVID-19.

This clone occurred a few times. This rearrangement joins TRBV7-2 to TRBJ2-7; D gene ambiguous. The CDR3 is 13 amino acids. Germline assignment: CDR1 SGHTA and CDR2 FQGNSA. Trimming removed 3 bases from V and 2 bases from J, with 8 bases in between. The CDR3 spells CASSFSPPYEQYF. CDR3 DNA: TGTGCCAGCAGCTTCTCTCCCCCCTACGAGCAGTACTTC.

The V and J genes are TRBV18 and TRBJ1-1; D call uncertain. V was cut by 3 bases and J by 0 bases, with 5 bases left in between. CDR1 is KGHSH, CDR2 LQKENI, per germline. The CDR3 covers 13 residues. The CDR3 spells CASSPYMNTEAFF. DNA for the CDR3: TGTGCCAGCTCACCGTACATGAACACTGAAGCTTTCTTT.

The chain combines TRBV4-1 with TRBJ2-3, with D hard to call. The CDR3 totals 14 residues. Per the germline V gene, CDR1 is MGHRA and CDR2 is YSYEKL. Trimming shortened V by 4 bases and J by 2 bases, and 10 bases separated the two germline ends. CDR3 sequence: CASSPLGSTDTQYF. In DNA form, the CDR3 reads TGCGCCAGCAGCCCCCTGGGCTCCACAGATACGCAGTATTTT.

This chain connects TRBV2 to TRBJ2-2; D is uncertain. CDR3 length: 13 amino acids. Trimming stripped 7 bases from V and 6 bases from J, with 12 bases between. CDR1 is SNHLY and CDR2 is FYNNEI in the germline V gene. This CDR3 reads CASNQNSPGELFF. CDR3 nucleotides: TGTGCCAGCAACCAGAACAGCCCCGGGGAGCTGTTTTTT. Full variable domain (rest looked up from reference TRBV2 and TRBJ2-2): EPEVTQTPSHQVTQMGQEVILRCVPISNHLYFYWYRQILGQKVEFLVSFYNNEISEKSEIFDDQFSVERPDGSNFTLKIRSTKLEDSAMYFCASNQNSPGELFFGEGSRLTVL.

J is TRBJ2-4 and V is TRBV18, with 7 bases lining up with TRBD2. CDR3 length: 16 residues. Per the germline V gene, CDR1 is KGHSH and CDR2 is LQKENI. V lost 3 bases to trimming and J lost 6 bases; unmatched junction nucleotides: 11. The CDR3 loop reads CASSPVGGSIGNIQYF. The CDR3 bases are TGTGCCAGCTCACCCGTCGGCGGGAGTATAGGAAACATTCAGTACTTC.

This clone has more than one count but fewer than ten. The J gene is TRBJ1-2, the V gene TRBV19, with unresolved D. There are 12 residues in the CDR3. CDR1 and CDR2 from the germline V gene are LNHDA and SQIVND (reference sequence). The germline V and J ends were trimmed by 5 bases and 2 bases, with 6 bases remaining between them. The CDR3 region is CASSQNNYGYTF. In DNA, the CDR3 is TGTGCCAGTAGTCAGAACAACTATGGCTACACCTTC.

V is TRBV5-1 and J is TRBJ1-4; 8 nucleotides match TRBD1. Trimming cost V 3 bases and J 3 bases; bases outside gene matches: 7. Germline lookup yields CDR1 SGHRS and CDR2 YFSETQ. The CDR3 is 16 residues long. This CDR3 reads CASSSQGAAANEKLFF. The CDR3 DNA reads TGCGCCAGCAGCTCTCAGGGGGCGGCGGCTAATGAAAAACTGTTTTTT.

This rearrangement joins TRBV5-5 to TRBJ2-7; TRBD1 agrees at 10 bases. The CDR3 consists of 14 residues. Germline V gene sequence: CDR1 SGHKS, CDR2 YYEKEE (reference sequence). V was pared by 5 bases and J by 6 bases, with 8 bases of the junction left unmatched. CDR3: CASRWDRGRVEQYF. In DNA, the CDR3 is TGTGCCAGCAGATGGGACAGGGGAAGGGTCGAGCAGTACTTC.